One T cell receptor (beta chain) is described in this entry. The data derive from a study of shared T cell receptors in the human thymus. The data were produced by immunoSEQ multiplex PCR, yet TCRdb's version contains in-frame clones alone and is incomplete. The data show approximately 760,000 clones, over 75% seen once. CDR1 and CDR2 (germline): MNHNS, SASEGT. Trimming at V came to 6 bases and at J to 1 base, leaving 1 base not matched to a gene. The CDR3 length is 13 residues. These same records also appear under a second study, on human thymus T cells. From that study: Thymic material originated from resections removed in the course of corrective heart surgery. Within thymic and blood repertoires, V and J gene usage appeared to be biased.

This chain connects TRBV6-1 to TRBJ2-3; 7 nucleotides line up with TRBD1. Sequenced sample: thymocytes. This TCR came from a girl under three years old with a congenital heart defect. The CDR3 is CASSGQGTDTQYF. In nucleotides, the CDR3 is TGTGCCAGCAGCGGACAGGGCACAGATACGCAGTATTTT.